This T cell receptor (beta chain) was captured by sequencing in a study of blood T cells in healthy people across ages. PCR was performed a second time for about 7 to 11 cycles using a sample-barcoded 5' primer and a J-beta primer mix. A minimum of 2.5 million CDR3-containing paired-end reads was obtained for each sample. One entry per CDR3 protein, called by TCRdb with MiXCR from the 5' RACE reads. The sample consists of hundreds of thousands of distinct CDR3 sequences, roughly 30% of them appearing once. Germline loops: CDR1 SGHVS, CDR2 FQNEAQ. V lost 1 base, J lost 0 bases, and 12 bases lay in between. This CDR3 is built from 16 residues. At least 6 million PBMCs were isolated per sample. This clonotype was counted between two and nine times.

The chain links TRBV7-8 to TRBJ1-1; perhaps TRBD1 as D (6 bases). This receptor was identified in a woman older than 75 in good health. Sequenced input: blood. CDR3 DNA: TGTGCCAGCAGCTTAGGCAATGGACAGTTGAACACTGAAGCTTTCTTT. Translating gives CASSLGNGQLNTEAFF.